One sample yielded the 21 T cell receptor beta chains listed below, sequenced in a study of regulatory dendritic cells for organ transplantation (dated by TCRdb to 2016 to 2017). Library creation used the immunoSEQ multiplex PCR assay. This is the immuneACCESS table as TCRdb keeps it, with only in-frame sequences that have V and J called. A part of the clones is gone; compared with another copy, unresolved V genes explain less than half, and the rest is unexplained. The sample profile shows 30,000 or so clones; roughly four fifths of them were found once. In total, the top ten clones hold under 0.12% of the sample. The sample was naive CD4+ T cells from blood. In the paper's terms, the cell subset or site label means: CD45RA+ naive T cells. The origin of the receptors is a human donor in good health.

V is TRBV9 and J is TRBJ2-2; tentatively, D is TRBD1 (5 bases). Germline loops: CDR1 SGDLS, CDR2 YYNGEE. Trimming left V 2 bases short and J 6 bases short, with 11 bases between. The CDR3 extends over 14 amino acids. CDR3 sequence: CASSVQGTAGELFF. Written as DNA, the CDR3 is TGTGCCAGCAGCGTTCAGGGAACCGCCGGGGAGCTGTTTTTT.

J is TRBJ2-7 and V is TRBV18; 9 bases line up with TRBD1. The germline V gene encodes CDR1 KGHSH and CDR2 LQKENI. V lost 3 bases to trimming and J lost 4 bases; unmatched junction nucleotides: 7. The CDR3 contains 15 residues. CDR3 nucleotide sequence: TGTGCCAGCTCACCCGGGACAGGGCTTCGTTACGAGCAGTACTTC. This encodes CASSPGTGLRYEQYF.

The chain has TRBV5-4 and TRBJ1-1; D is ambiguous. The germline V gene has CDR1 SGHNT and CDR2 YYREEE (reference sequence). V gave up 4 bases and J gave up 1 base, with 8 bases separating them. The CDR3 is 13 amino acids. The CDR3 DNA is TGTGCCAGCAGCCGCGGGCCGAACACTGAAGCTTTCTTT. As protein: CASSRGPNTEAFF.

The genes are TRBV5-1 and TRBJ2-3; a possible D gene is TRBD1 (5 bases). CDR1 and CDR2 (germline): SGHRS, YFSETQ. Trimming left V 0 bases short and J 0 bases short, with 11 bases between. The CDR3 has 16 amino acids. The CDR3 reads CASSLDGALSTDTQYF. The CDR3 DNA reads TGCGCCAGCAGCTTGGATGGGGCCCTTAGCACAGATACGCAGTATTTT.

The chain joins TRBV6-1 to TRBJ2-1; 8 positions match TRBD2. Germline V gene data show CDR1 as MNHNS and CDR2 as SASEGT. Losses at the gene ends were 7 bases for V and 4 bases for J; bases not matched to a gene: 9. CDR3 size: 15 residues. CDR3: CASTVSGGEYNEQFF. The CDR3 DNA reads TGTGCCAGCACCGTAAGCGGGGGTGAATACAATGAGCAGTTCTTC.

The chain carries TRBV29-1 and TRBJ1-3, with D maybe TRBD1 (5 bases). The CDR3 sequence is 14 residues long. Trimming left V 2 bases short and J 3 bases short, with 11 bases between. Germline CDR1 is SQVTM and CDR2 is ANQGSEA. In DNA form, the CDR3 reads TGCAGCGTTGAATCAGGGATCAGTGGAAACACCATATATTTT. It translates to CSVESGISGNTIYF.

The rearrangement uses TRBV5-1 and TRBJ1-1; TRBD1 matches 7 bases. This CDR3 has 14 amino acids. Germline V gene data show CDR1 as SGHRS and CDR2 as YFSETQ. The junction had 3 bases not matched to a gene; V was cut back by 0 bases and J by 4 bases. As DNA, the CDR3 is TGCGCCAGCAGCTTGGAGGGGGCGGTCACTGAAGCTTTCTTT. Translated, it gives CASSLEGAVTEAFF.

This clone was counted a single time. The rearrangement links TRBV18 to TRBJ1-4; D not certain. Germline CDR1 and CDR2: KGHSH and LQKENI. The CDR3 covers 14 residues. V lost 3 bases, J lost 0 bases, and 5 bases lay in between. CDR3 loop: CASSPIATNEKLFF. CDR3 bases: TGTGCCAGCTCACCTATCGCAACTAATGAAAAACTGTTTTTT. Variable domain in full (rest from reference TRBV18 and TRBJ1-4): NAGVMQNPRHLVRRRGQEARLRCSPMKGHSHVYWYRQLPEEGLKFMVYLQKENIIDESGMPKERFSAEFPKEGPSILRIQQVVRGDSAAYFCASSPIATNEKLFFGSGTQLSVL.

This clone was counted between two and nine times. V usage is TRBV7-2 and J usage is TRBJ1-1; D possibly corresponds to TRBD1 (5 bases). CDR1 is SGHTA and CDR2 is FQGNSA in the germline V gene. V was cut by 3 bases and J by 0 bases, with 8 bases left in between. The CDR3 runs to 14 residues. The CDR3 nucleotides are TGTGCCAGCAGCTTGGGGGGGGTGAACACTGAAGCTTTCTTT. Its protein is CASSLGGVNTEAFF.

CDR3 protein: CASSIVRGQNEKLFF. In nucleotides, the CDR3 is TGTGCCAGTAGTATAGTAAGGGGACAGAATGAAAAACTGTTTTTT. J is TRBJ1-4 and V is TRBV19; 7 bases line up with TRBD1. Germline-derived CDR1 and CDR2 are LNHDA and SQIVND (reference sequence). The ends lost 1 base at V and 5 bases at J; junction bases unmatched: 4. This CDR3 spans 15 amino acids. The full variable domain, its missing parts supplied by reference TRBV19 and TRBJ1-4, is DGGITQSPKYLFRKEGQNVTLSCEQNLNHDAMYWYRQDPGQGLRLIYYSQIVNDFQKGDIAEGYSVSREKKESFPLTVTSAQKNPTAFYLCASSIVRGQNEKLFFGSGTQLSVL.

The chain combines TRBV28 with TRBJ1-3, with 7 bases fitting TRBD1. With V trimmed by 8 bases and J by 3 bases, 4 bases remained unmatched. Looked up from germline, CDR1 is MDHEN and CDR2 is SYDVKM. The CDR3 has 13 residues. CDR3 amino acids: CASSRGLGNTIYF. The CDR3 coding sequence is TGTGCCAGCTCTAGGGGGCTTGGAAACACCATATATTTT.

The table lists this clone with a few counts. The rearrangement links TRBV19 to TRBJ1-1, with D maybe TRBD1 (6 bases). CDR1 and CDR2 (germline): LNHDA, SQIVND (reference sequence). V lost 5 bases and J 7 bases, leaving 14 bases between the germline ends. There are 13 residues in the CDR3. The CDR3 protein is CASSFGQRLEAFF. The CDR3 DNA is TGTGCCAGTAGTTTCGGACAGAGACTTGAAGCTTTCTTT.

The chain uses TRBV25-1 and TRBJ1-1; the match to TRBD1 covers 8 bases. This CDR3 spans 16 amino acids. The J segment lost 6 bases and the V segment lost 3 bases, leaving 12 bases of the junction unmatched. Germline V gene data show CDR1 as MGHDK and CDR2 as SYGVNS. CDR3 sequence (DNA): TGTGCCAGCAGTGATCTTAGACAGGGGCAACACTCTGAAGCTTTCTTT. Translation: CASSDLRQGQHSEAFF.

This clone was seen more than once but under ten times. V and J are TRBV7-9 and TRBJ1-2; weak D call: TRBD1 (5 bases). V gave up 2 bases and J gave up 3 bases, with 13 bases separating them. The germline CDR1 and CDR2 sequences are SEHNR and FQNEAQ (reference sequence). The CDR3 has 15 residues. This chain's CDR3 is CASSLLLRGYYGYTF. The CDR3 region has the DNA TGTGCCAGCAGCTTACTTTTAAGGGGCTACTATGGCTACACCTTC.

This chain joins TRBV6-5 and TRBJ1-5; 7 nucleotides line up with TRBD1. The V gene end was trimmed by 6 bases and the J gene end by 1 base; junction bases not matched to a gene: 6. The CDR3 has 15 residues. The germline gives CDR1 MNHEY, CDR2 SVGAGI. Written as DNA, the CDR3 is TGTGCCAGCAGACAGGGGAAGGGGAGCAATCAGCCCCAGCATTTT. This sequence encodes CASRQGKGSNQPQHF.

The chain couples TRBV25-1 to TRBJ1-6; TRBD1 might be the D (6 bases). V lost 4 bases and J 5 bases, leaving 15 bases between the germline ends. The germline V gene has CDR1 MGHDK and CDR2 SYGVNS. The CDR3 is 16 amino acids. The chain's CDR3 is CASSVNLGTNNSPLHF. DNA for the CDR3: TGTGCCAGCAGTGTTAACCTCGGGACAAATAATTCACCCCTCCACTTT.

The rearrangement uses TRBV7-9 and TRBJ1-1; 9 bases are shared with TRBD1. The V gene's germline CDR1 is SEHNR and CDR2 FQNEAQ (reference sequence). V lost 3 bases, J lost 4 bases, and 6 bases stayed unmatched. The CDR3 runs to 15 residues. The DNA for the CDR3 is TGTGCCAGCAGCTTCCTTGGGACAGGGATCACTGAAGCTTTCTTT. This translates into CASSFLGTGITEAFF.

The CDR3 nucleotides are TGTGCCAGCAGTGTCGGGACAGGGGATGGCTACACCTTC. This translates into CASSVGTGDGYTF. The chain employs TRBV6-5 and TRBJ1-2, with 10 positions matching TRBD1. The CDR3 has 13 residues. Trimming took 5 bases from V and 6 from J; bases not matched to a gene: 3. Germline V CDR1 and CDR2: MNHEY, SVGAGI.

The chain recombines TRBV2 with TRBJ1-5, with 9 bases identical to TRBD1. Unmatched junction bases numbered 4, after V lost 4 bases and J lost 3 bases. CDR1 is SNHLY and CDR2 is FYNNEI in the germline V gene. CDR3 length equals 15 residues. The CDR3: CASSAQGATNQPQHF. The CDR3 nucleotides read TGTGCCAGCAGTGCACAGGGGGCGACCAATCAGCCCCAGCATTTT. The full variable domain, its missing parts supplied by reference TRBV2 and TRBJ1-5, is EPEVTQTPSHQVTQMGQEVILRCVPISNHLYFYWYRQILGQKVEFLVSFYNNEISEKSEIFDDQFSVERPDGSNFTLKIRSTKLEDSAMYFCASSAQGATNQPQHFGDGTRLSIL.

V is TRBV5-1 and J is TRBJ1-1, with D possibly TRBD1 on 5 matching bases. The CDR3 is 14 amino acids. CDR1 is SGHRS and CDR2 is YFSETQ in the germline V gene. V dropped 2 bases and J dropped 3 bases, with 11 bases sitting between them. The CDR3 reads CASSFGGADTEAFF. The CDR3 nucleotides read TGCGCCAGCAGCTTTGGTGGGGCCGACACTGAAGCTTTCTTT.

The chain has TRBV14 and TRBJ1-1; no clear D gene. V gave up 2 bases and J gave up 6 bases, with 10 bases separating them. The CDR3 sequence is 13 residues long. CDR1 and CDR2 (germline): SGHDN, FVKESK. The CDR3 reads CASSQLTVPEAFF. For the CDR3, the DNA is TGTGCCAGCAGCCAACTTACAGTTCCTGAAGCTTTCTTT.